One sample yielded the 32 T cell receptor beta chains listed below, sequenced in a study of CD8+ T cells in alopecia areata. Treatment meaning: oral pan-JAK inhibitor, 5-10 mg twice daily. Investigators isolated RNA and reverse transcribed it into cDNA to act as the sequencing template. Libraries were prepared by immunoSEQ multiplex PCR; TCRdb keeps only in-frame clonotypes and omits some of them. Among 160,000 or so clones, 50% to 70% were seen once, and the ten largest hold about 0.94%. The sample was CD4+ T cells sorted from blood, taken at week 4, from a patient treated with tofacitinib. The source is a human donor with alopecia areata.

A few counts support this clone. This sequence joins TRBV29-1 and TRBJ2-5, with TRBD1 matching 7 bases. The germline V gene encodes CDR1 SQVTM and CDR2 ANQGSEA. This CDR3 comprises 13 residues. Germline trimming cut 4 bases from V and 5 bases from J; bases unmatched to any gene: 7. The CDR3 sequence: CSVGDREPETQYF. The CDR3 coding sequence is TGCAGCGTTGGAGACAGGGAGCCGGAGACCCAGTACTTC. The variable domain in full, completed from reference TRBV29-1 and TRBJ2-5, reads SAVISQKPSRDICQRGTSLTIQCQVDSQVTMMFWYRQQPGQSLTLIATANQGSEATYESGFVIDKFPISRPNLTFSTLTVSNMSPEDSSIYLCSVGDREPETQYFGPGTRLLVL.

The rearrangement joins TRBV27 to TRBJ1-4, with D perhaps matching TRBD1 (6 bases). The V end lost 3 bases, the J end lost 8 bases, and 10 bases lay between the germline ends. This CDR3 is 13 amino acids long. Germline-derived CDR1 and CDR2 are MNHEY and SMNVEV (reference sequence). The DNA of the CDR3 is TGTGCCAGCAGTTTTCGGGGGCAGGAAAAACTGTTTTTT. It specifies CASSFRGQEKLFF.

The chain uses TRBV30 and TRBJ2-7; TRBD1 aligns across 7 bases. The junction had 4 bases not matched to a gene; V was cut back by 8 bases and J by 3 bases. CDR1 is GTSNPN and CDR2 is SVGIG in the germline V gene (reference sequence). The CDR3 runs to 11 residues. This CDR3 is CAEGQLYEQYF. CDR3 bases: TGTGCCGAGGGACAGCTCTACGAGCAGTACTTC.

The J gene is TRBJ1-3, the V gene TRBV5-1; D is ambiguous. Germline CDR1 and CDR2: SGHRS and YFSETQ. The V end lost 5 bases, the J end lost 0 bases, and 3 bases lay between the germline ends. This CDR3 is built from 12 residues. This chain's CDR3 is CASSPSGNTIYF. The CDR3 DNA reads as TGCGCCAGCAGTCCCTCTGGAAACACCATATATTTT.

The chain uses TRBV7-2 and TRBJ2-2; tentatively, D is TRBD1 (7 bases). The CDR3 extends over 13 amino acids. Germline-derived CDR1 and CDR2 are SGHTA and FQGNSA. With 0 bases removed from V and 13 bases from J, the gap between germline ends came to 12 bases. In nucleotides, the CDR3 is TGTGCCAGCAGCTTAGCGCGACAGGGAGGGCTGTTTTTT. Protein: CASSLARQGGLFF. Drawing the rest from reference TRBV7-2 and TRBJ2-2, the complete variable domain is GAGVSQSPSNKVTEKGKDVELRCDPISGHTALYWYRQSLGQGLEFLIYFQGNSAPDKSGLPSDRFSAERTGGSVSTLTIQRTQQEDSAVYLCASSLARQGGLFFGEGSRLTVL.

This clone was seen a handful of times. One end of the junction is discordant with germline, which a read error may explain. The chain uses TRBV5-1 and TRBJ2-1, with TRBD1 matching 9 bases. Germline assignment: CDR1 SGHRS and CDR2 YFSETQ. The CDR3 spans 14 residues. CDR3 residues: CASSLPGQGGVHVF. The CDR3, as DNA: TGCGCCAGCAGCTTACCGGGACAGGGAGGTGTCCATGTCTTC.

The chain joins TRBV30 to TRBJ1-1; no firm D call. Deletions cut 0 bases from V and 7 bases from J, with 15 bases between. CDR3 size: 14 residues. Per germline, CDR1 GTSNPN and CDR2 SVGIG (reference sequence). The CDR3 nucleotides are TGTGCCTGGAGTGTACTGAACACTAAGGGTGAAGCTTTCTTT. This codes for CAWSVLNTKGEAFF.

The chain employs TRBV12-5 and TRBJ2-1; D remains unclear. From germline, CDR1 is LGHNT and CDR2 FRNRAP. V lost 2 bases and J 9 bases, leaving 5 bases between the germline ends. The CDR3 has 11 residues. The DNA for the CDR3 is TGTGCTAGTGGTTTGTATGGTGAGCAGTTCTTC. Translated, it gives CASGLYGEQFF.

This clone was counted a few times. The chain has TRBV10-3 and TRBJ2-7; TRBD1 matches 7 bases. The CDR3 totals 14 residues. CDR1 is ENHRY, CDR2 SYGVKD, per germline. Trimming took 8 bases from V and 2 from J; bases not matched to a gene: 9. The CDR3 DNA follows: TGTGCCATCCAGGCCCCCGGGACAGCCTACGAGCAGTACTTC. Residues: CAIQAPGTAYEQYF.

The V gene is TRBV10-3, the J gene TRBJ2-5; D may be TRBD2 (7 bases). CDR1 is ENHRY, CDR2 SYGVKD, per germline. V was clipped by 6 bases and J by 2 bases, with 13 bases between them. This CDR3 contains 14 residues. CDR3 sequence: CAISWGGAQETQYF. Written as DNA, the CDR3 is TGTGCCATCAGCTGGGGGGGGGCACAAGAGACCCAGTACTTC.

DNA for the CDR3: TGTGCCAGCAGCTTAGGGGCGGGACAGGCGGGAACTGAAGCTTTCTTT. This codes for CASSLGAGQAGTEAFF. This rearrangement joins TRBV7-8 to TRBJ1-1; 8 bases fit TRBD1. V was pared by 1 base and J by 5 bases, with 9 bases of the junction left unmatched. The CDR3 loop spans 16 amino acids. Looked up from germline, CDR1 is SGHVS and CDR2 is FQNEAQ.

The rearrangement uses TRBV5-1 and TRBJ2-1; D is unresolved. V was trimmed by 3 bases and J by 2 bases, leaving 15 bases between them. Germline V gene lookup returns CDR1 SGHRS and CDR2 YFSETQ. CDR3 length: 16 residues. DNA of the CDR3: TGCGCCAGCAGCTATTCGCCCGCGACGGCCTACAATGAGCAGTTCTTC. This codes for CASSYSPATAYNEQFF.

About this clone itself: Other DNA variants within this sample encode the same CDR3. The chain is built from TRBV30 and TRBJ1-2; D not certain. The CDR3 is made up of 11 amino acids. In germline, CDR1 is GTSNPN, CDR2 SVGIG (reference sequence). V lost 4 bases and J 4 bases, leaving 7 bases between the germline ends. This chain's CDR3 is CAWTGRYGYTF. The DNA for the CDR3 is TGTGCCTGGACTGGCCGCTATGGCTACACCTTC.

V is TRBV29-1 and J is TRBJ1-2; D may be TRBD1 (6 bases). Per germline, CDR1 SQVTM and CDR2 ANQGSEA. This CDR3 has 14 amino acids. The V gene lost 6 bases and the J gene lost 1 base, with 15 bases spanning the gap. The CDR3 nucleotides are TGCAGCGTGTCTAAATTACAGGGTAACTATGGCTACACCTTC. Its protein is CSVSKLQGNYGYTF. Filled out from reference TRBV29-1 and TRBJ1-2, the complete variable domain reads SAVISQKPSRDICQRGTSLTIQCQVDSQVTMMFWYRQQPGQSLTLIATANQGSEATYESGFVIDKFPISRPNLTFSTLTVSNMSPEDSSIYLCSVSKLQGNYGYTFGSGTRLTVV.

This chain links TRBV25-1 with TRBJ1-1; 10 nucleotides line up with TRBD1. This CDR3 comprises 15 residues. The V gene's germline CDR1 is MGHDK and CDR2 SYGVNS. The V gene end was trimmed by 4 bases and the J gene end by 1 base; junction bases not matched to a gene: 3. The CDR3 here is CASSARTGGNTEAFF. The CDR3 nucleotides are TGTGCCAGCAGTGCCAGGACAGGGGGGAACACTGAAGCTTTCTTT.

Written as DNA, the CDR3 is TGTGCCAGCAGCTTAGACAGCGAGCAGTACTTC. Its translation: CASSLDSEQYF. The V and J genes are TRBV7-6 and TRBJ2-7; D remains ambiguous. In germline, CDR1 is SGHVS, CDR2 FNYEAQ. CDR3 size: 11 residues. Trimming stripped 1 base from V and 6 bases from J, with 4 bases between.

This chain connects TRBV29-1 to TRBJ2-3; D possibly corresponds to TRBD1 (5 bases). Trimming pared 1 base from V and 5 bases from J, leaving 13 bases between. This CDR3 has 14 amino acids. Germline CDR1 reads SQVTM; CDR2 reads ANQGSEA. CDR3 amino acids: CSVEVGRVGDTQYF. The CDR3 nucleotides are TGCAGCGTTGAAGTGGGCAGGGTGGGAGATACGCAGTATTTT.

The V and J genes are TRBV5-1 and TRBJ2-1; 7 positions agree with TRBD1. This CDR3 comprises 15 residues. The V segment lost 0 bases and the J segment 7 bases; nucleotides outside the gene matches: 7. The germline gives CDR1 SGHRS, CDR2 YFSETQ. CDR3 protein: CASSLVVQGLNEQFF. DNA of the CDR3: TGCGCCAGCAGCTTGGTGGTACAGGGGTTAAATGAGCAGTTCTTC.

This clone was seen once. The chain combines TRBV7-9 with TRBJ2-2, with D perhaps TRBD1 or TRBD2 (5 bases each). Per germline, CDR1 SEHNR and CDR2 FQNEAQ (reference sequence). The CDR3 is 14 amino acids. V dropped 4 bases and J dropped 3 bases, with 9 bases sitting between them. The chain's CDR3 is CASSWGLDTGELFF. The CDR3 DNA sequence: TGTGCCAGCAGCTGGGGGTTGGACACCGGGGAGCTGTTTTTT.

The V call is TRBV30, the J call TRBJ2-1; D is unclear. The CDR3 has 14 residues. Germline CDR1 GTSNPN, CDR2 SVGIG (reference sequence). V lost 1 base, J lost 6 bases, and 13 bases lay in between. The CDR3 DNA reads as TGTGCCTGGAGTGGGCTCAGACGCGTCAATGAGCAGTTCTTC. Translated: CAWSGLRRVNEQFF.

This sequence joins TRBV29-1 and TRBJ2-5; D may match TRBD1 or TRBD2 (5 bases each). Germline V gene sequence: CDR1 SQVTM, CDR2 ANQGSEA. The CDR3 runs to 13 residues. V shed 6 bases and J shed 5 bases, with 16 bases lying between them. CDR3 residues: CSVPEGAGETQYF. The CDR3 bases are TGCAGCGTACCTGAGGGAGCAGGGGAGACCCAGTACTTC.

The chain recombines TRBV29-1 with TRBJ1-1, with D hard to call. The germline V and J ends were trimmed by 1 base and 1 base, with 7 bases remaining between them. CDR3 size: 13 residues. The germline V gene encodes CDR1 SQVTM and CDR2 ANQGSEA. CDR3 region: CSVEVSQNTEAFF. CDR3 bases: TGCAGCGTTGAAGTGAGTCAGAACACTGAAGCTTTCTTT.

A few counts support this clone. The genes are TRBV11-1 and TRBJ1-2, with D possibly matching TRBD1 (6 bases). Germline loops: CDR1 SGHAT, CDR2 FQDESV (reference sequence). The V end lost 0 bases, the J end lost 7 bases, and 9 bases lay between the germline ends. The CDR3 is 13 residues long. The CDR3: CASSLAGQRGYTF. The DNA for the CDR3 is TGTGCCAGCAGCTTAGCGGGACAACGTGGCTACACCTTC.

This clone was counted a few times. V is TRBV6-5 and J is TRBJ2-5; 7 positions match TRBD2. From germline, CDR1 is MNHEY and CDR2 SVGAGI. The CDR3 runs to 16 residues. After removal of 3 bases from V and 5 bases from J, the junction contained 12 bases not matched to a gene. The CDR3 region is CASSYLAAVGGETQYF. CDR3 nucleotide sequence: TGTGCCAGCAGTTATCTAGCGGCGGTCGGGGGGGAGACCCAGTACTTC.

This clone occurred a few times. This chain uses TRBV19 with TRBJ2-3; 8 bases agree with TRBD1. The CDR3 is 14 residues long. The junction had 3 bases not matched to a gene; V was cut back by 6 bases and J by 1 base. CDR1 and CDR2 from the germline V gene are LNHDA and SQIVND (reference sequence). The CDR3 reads CASSSGQGTDTQYF. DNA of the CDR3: TGTGCCAGTAGCTCGGGACAGGGCACAGATACGCAGTATTTT.

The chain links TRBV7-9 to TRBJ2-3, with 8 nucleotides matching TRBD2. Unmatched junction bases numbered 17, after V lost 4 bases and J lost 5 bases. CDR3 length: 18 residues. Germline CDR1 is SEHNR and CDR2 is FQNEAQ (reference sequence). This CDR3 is CASSYQRNMERGRDTQYF. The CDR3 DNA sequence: TGTGCCAGCAGCTATCAACGGAACATGGAGCGGGGGAGAGATACGCAGTATTTT. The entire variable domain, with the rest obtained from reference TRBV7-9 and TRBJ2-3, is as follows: DTGVSQNPRHKITKRGQNVTFRCDPISEHNRLYWYRQTLGQGPEFLTYFQNEAQLEKSRLLSDRFSAERPKGSFSTLEIQRTEQGDSAMYLCASSYQRNMERGRDTQYFGPGTRLTVL.

The CDR3 nucleotides read TGCGCCAGCAGCCAGGGGGACGGGGTTAATGAAAAACTGTTTTTT. Translation gives CASSQGDGVNEKLFF. This sequence joins TRBV4-3 and TRBJ1-4; TRBD1 is a possible D gene (5 bases). This CDR3 is built from 15 residues. Germline CDR1 is LGHNA and CDR2 is YSLEER. With 3 bases removed from V and 4 bases from J, the gap between germline ends came to 12 bases.

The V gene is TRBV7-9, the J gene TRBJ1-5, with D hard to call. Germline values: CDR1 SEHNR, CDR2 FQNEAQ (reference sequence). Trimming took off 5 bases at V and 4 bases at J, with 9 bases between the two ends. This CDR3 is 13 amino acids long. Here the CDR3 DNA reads TGTGCCAGCAGCCGCGGGCCGAATCAGCCCCAGCATTTT. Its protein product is CASSRGPNQPQHF.

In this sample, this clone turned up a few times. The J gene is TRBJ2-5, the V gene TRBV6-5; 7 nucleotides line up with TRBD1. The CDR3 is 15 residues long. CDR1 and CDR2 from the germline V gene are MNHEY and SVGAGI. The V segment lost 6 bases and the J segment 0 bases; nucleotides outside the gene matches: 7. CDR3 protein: CASSAGTDDQETQYF. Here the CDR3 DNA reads TGTGCCAGCAGCGCCGGGACAGACGACCAAGAGACCCAGTACTTC.

CDR3 sequence reads: CASSAEQGTYGYTF. Here the CDR3 DNA reads TGTGCCAGCAGTGCGGAACAGGGGACCTATGGCTACACCTTC. The gene calls are TRBV7-2 and TRBJ1-2; 7 positions agree with TRBD1. The CDR3 runs 14 residues. Trimming at V came to 6 bases and at J to 4 bases, leaving 8 bases not matched to a gene. Germline V gives CDR1 SGHTA, CDR2 FQGNSA. The full variable domain, completed using reference TRBV7-2 and TRBJ1-2, is GAGVSQSPSNKVTEKGKDVELRCDPISGHTALYWYRQSLGQGLEFLIYFQGNSAPDKSGLPSDRFSAERTGGSVSTLTIQRTQQEDSAVYLCASSAEQGTYGYTFGSGTRLTVV.

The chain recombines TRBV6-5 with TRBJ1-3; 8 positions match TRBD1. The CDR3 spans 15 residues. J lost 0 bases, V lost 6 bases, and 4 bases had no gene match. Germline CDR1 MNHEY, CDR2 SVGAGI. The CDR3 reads CASSRDRYSGNTIYF. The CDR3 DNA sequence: TGTGCCAGCAGCAGGGACAGGTACTCTGGAAACACCATATATTTT.

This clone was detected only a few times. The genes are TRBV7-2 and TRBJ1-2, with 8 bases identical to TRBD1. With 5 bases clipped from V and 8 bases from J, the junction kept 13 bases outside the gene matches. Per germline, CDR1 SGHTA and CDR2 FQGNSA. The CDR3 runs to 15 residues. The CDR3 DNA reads TGTGCCAGCAGCCAAGGACAGGGAGGGTTCCGGGGCTACACCTTC. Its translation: CASSQGQGGFRGYTF.